The next 20 T cell receptor beta chains were all read from a single sample in a study of shared T cell receptors in the human thymus. TCRdb's copy holds only in-frame clones and misses some; the assay was immunoSEQ multiplex PCR. In the table there are 500,000 to 750,000 clones, around 89% of which are singletons. In addition, the sample was reused for a study of human thymus T cells.

Specimen: thymocytes. The source is a boy in the first two years of life with a congenital heart defect.

This rearrangement joins TRBV2 to TRBJ2-1; 13 bases are shared with TRBD2. Germline V gene lookup returns CDR1 SNHLY and CDR2 FYNNEI. The J segment lost 8 bases and the V segment lost 8 bases, leaving 3 bases of the junction unmatched. The CDR3 is 13 residues long. CDR3 nucleotides: TGTGCCAGCGGACTAGCGGGAGTGGATGAGCAGTTCTTC. It specifies CASGLAGVDEQFF.

J is TRBJ1-1 and V is TRBV29-1, with D tentatively TRBD1 (5 bases). The V and J ends lost 2 bases and 7 bases respectively, with 14 bases between them. This CDR3 has 13 amino acids. CDR1 SQVTM and CDR2 ANQGSEA come from the germline V gene. The CDR3: CSVEKAQGLEAFF. The CDR3 DNA is TGCAGCGTTGAAAAGGCGCAGGGTCTTGAAGCTTTCTTT.

The rearrangement uses TRBV11-2 and TRBJ2-7; 10 bases map to TRBD2. The CDR3 extends over 14 amino acids. V was clipped by 6 bases and J by 3 bases; unmatched bases: 5. Germline values: CDR1 SGHAT, CDR2 FQNNGV. CDR3 in DNA: TGTGCCAGCAGACCTAGCGGGAGACTCTACGAGCAGTACTTC. It specifies CASRPSGRLYEQYF.

The genes are TRBV4-2 and TRBJ2-7, with D unclear. The CDR3 runs to 15 residues. The germline CDR1 and CDR2 sequences are LGHNA and YNFKEQ. Trimming stripped 2 bases from V and 5 bases from J, with 16 bases between. CDR3 region: CASSQTPVPRHEQYF. The CDR3 region has the DNA TGTGCCAGCAGCCAAACCCCCGTTCCCAGGCACGAGCAGTACTTC.

The rearrangement joins TRBV30 to TRBJ2-2; 7 bases are a match to TRBD2. The CDR3 totals 14 residues. Trimming removed 1 base from V and 5 bases from J; junction bases left unmatched: 4. CDR1 is GTSNPN and CDR2 is SVGIG in the germline V gene (reference sequence). CDR3 amino acids: CAWSAGLETGELFF. In DNA, the CDR3 is TGTGCCTGGAGTGCCGGACTAGAAACCGGGGAGCTGTTTTTT.

The chain uses TRBV6-1 and TRBJ2-3, with D perhaps matching TRBD1 (5 bases). The CDR3 has 13 amino acids. V lost 6 bases and J 0 bases, leaving 7 bases between the germline ends. Germline V CDR1 and CDR2: MNHNS, SASEGT. The CDR3 sequence is CASRDTSTDTQYF. The CDR3 DNA is TGTGCCAGCAGGGACACAAGCACAGATACGCAGTATTTT.

The chain uses TRBV28 and TRBJ2-5; TRBD1 aligns across 9 bases. Germline V CDR1 and CDR2: MDHEN, SYDVKM. J lost 2 bases, V lost 6 bases, and 19 bases had no gene match. This CDR3 has 19 residues. In DNA, the CDR3 is TGTGCCAGCAGCCGGAGCCGAGGACAGGGGTCCTTACGGCAAGAGACCCAGTACTTC. Translated, it gives CASSRSRGQGSLRQETQYF.

CDR3: CASSYSRGIGYTF. In nucleotides, the CDR3 is TGTGCCAGCAGTTACTCAAGGGGCATCGGCTACACCTTC. The V and J genes are TRBV6-5 and TRBJ1-2, with D tentatively TRBD1 (5 bases). This CDR3 is 13 amino acids long. Trimming left V 0 bases short and J 8 bases short, with 10 bases between. CDR1 is MNHEY, CDR2 SVGAGI, per germline.

This sequence joins TRBV4-1 and TRBJ2-3; TRBD2 matches at 8 bases. This CDR3 comprises 16 residues. After removal of 3 bases from V and 0 bases from J, the junction contained 5 bases not matched to a gene. Germline assignment: CDR1 MGHRA and CDR2 YSYEKL. The CDR3 sequence is CASSHLLADSTDTQYF. In DNA, the CDR3 is TGCGCCAGCAGCCACCTACTAGCGGATAGCACAGATACGCAGTATTTT.

The chain joins TRBV4-3 to TRBJ1-4, with D perhaps TRBD1 (6 bases). V was cut by 3 bases and J by 0 bases, with 23 bases left in between. The CDR3 is 20 amino acids. The germline CDR1 and CDR2 sequences are LGHNA and YSLEER. CDR3 protein: CASSHVTRTALTATNEKLFF. The CDR3 DNA follows: TGCGCCAGCAGCCACGTCACCCGGACAGCGCTAACCGCAACTAATGAAAAACTGTTTTTT.

Remarks on this clone: The junction departs from the called germline gene at one end, perhaps through a read error. The chain carries TRBV20-1 and TRBJ2-4; D remains ambiguous. CDR1 and CDR2 (germline): DFQATT, SNEGSKA (reference sequence). The CDR3 has 8 amino acids. CDR3: CSVGQLNF. The CDR3 DNA is TGCAGTGTTGGGCAGCTGAACTTC.

Written as DNA, the CDR3 is TGTGCCAGCGGTAACGGGCACAGGGGGCCTCGTGGCACCGGGGAGCTGTTTTTT. Encoded protein: CASGNGHRGPRGTGELFF. This rearrangement joins TRBV7-2 to TRBJ2-2, with TRBD1 matching over 9 bases. CDR1 is SGHTA and CDR2 is FQGNSA in the germline V gene. The trim removed 8 bases at V and 4 bases at J, leaving 17 bases unmatched. CDR3 size: 18 residues. The complete variable domain, with remaining parts taken from reference TRBV7-2 and TRBJ2-2, reads GAGVSQSPSNKVTEKGKDVELRCDPISGHTALYWYRQSLGQGLEFLIYFQGNSAPDKSGLPSDRFSAERTGGSVSTLTIQRTQQEDSAVYLCASGNGHRGPRGTGELFFGEGSRLTVL.

This clone was picked up a small number of times. This rearrangement joins TRBV6-5 to TRBJ2-1; perhaps TRBD2 as D (6 bases). V lost 6 bases and J 2 bases, leaving 11 bases between the germline ends. The CDR3 spans 14 residues. Germline V gene data show CDR1 as MNHEY and CDR2 as SVGAGI. The CDR3 bases are TGTGCCAGCAGAAGCGGGCCCGCCTACAATGAGCAGTTCTTC. Translating it yields CASRSGPAYNEQFF.

The V gene is TRBV4-3, the J gene TRBJ2-7; 12 bases agree with TRBD2. Looked up from germline, CDR1 is LGHNA and CDR2 is YSLEER. Trimming took 5 bases from V and 0 from J; bases not matched to a gene: 2. This CDR3 region has 15 residues. The CDR3 loop reads CASSSGLAGSYEQYF. The DNA of the CDR3 is TGCGCCAGCAGCTCGGGACTAGCGGGCTCCTACGAGCAGTACTTC.

The rearrangement uses TRBV4-1 and TRBJ2-7, with D possibly TRBD2 on 6 matching bases. Trimming cost V 4 bases and J 6 bases, with 13 bases left between them. In germline, CDR1 is MGHRA, CDR2 YSYEKL. There are 13 residues in the CDR3. In DNA, the CDR3 is TGCGCCAGCAGCCCAACTAGCAACGGCGAGCAGTACTTC. The encoded protein is CASSPTSNGEQYF.

V gene TRBV5-4 combines with J gene TRBJ2-7, with 13 bases identical to TRBD2. Germline V lookup: CDR1 SGHNT, CDR2 YYREEE (reference sequence). V lost 4 bases and J lost 4; bases outside the gene matches: 8. This CDR3 is 16 amino acids long. Here the CDR3 reads CASSPLPGLAGYEQYF. CDR3 coding DNA: TGTGCCAGCAGCCCATTGCCGGGACTAGCGGGATACGAGCAGTACTTC.

The CDR3 bases are TGCGCCAGCACCATTAGCGGGAGGCCCCAAGAGACCCAGTACTTC. Residues: CASTISGRPQETQYF. V usage is TRBV4-1 and J usage is TRBJ2-5, with 10 positions matching TRBD2. The CDR3 contains 15 residues. V dropped 7 bases and J dropped 1; count of bases not matched to a gene: 6. In germline, CDR1 is MGHRA, CDR2 YSYEKL.

The CDR3 DNA reads as TGCAGTGCTAGTATAGGGGCCGCGAAGTTCTTC. It yields the protein CSASIGAAKFF. This chain uses TRBV20-1 with TRBJ2-1; perhaps TRBD1 as D (5 bases). Trimming left V 3 bases short and J 14 bases short, with 14 bases between. This CDR3 is built from 11 residues. Germline V gives CDR1 DFQATT, CDR2 SNEGSKA (reference sequence).

V gene TRBV2 combines with J gene TRBJ1-5, with D unresolved. Germline loops: CDR1 SNHLY, CDR2 FYNNEI. The CDR3 is made up of 15 amino acids. The germline V and J ends were trimmed by 2 bases and 4 bases, with 12 bases remaining between them. The CDR3 DNA sequence: TGTGCCAGCAGTGAAAGAGTCGGTTTGAATCAGCCCCAGCATTTT. It is translated as CASSERVGLNQPQHF.

This chain connects TRBV5-1 to TRBJ1-1; unclear D gene. This CDR3 is 14 amino acids long. V was trimmed by 1 base and J by 2 bases, leaving 9 bases between them. Germline CDR1 reads SGHRS; CDR2 reads YFSETQ. CDR3 sequence reads: CASSLRSGNTEAFF. In nucleotides, the CDR3 is TGCGCCAGCAGCTTGCGGTCGGGTAACACTGAAGCTTTCTTT. Complete variable domain (other parts from reference TRBV5-1 and TRBJ1-1): KAGVTQTPRYLIKTRGQQVTLSCSPISGHRSVSWYQQTPGQGLQFLFEYFSETQRNKGNFPGRFSGRQFSNSRSEMNVSTLELGDSALYLCASSLRSGNTEAFFGQGTRLTVV.